The 21 T cell receptor beta chains listed next were all sequenced from one sample in a study of blood T cell repertoires in COVID-19. The data were produced by immunoSEQ multiplex PCR, yet TCRdb's version contains in-frame clones alone and is incomplete. The table shows about 57,000 clones, with around 80% occurring only once. Sequences were obtained from peripheral blood. These receptors were obtained from a man in his 60s with acute or convalescent COVID-19.

The chain couples TRBV21-1 to TRBJ2-7; the table gives TRBD1 as D, unverified against the DNA. TRBV21-1 is labeled a pseudogene. CDR3 length: 17 amino acids. The CDR3 DNA sequence: TGTGCCAGCAGCAGAACTTACCGGGACAGGCCTCCCTACGAGCAGTACTTC. Residues: CASSRTYRDRPPYEQYF.

This clone has only a few counts. The chain couples TRBV2 to TRBJ1-6; D perhaps matches TRBD1 (5 bases). The V gene's germline CDR1 is SNHLY and CDR2 FYNNEI. V was clipped by 6 bases and J by 10 bases, with 13 bases between them. This CDR3 comprises 13 residues. This CDR3 is CASRGAGASPLHF. The CDR3 DNA reads as TGTGCCAGCAGAGGGGCGGGAGCGTCACCCCTCCACTTT.

The J gene is TRBJ2-5, the V gene TRBV6-1; the D is unclear. Germline CDR1 MNHNS, CDR2 SASEGT. The CDR3 covers 14 residues. Trimming took 0 bases from V and 4 from J, leaving 9 bases between them. DNA for the CDR3: TGTGCCAGCAGTGAAGCGGGCGACACAGAGACCCAGTACTTC. It specifies CASSEAGDTETQYF.

The chain recombines TRBV28 with TRBJ2-1; 8 nucleotides align to TRBD2. This CDR3 has 16 amino acids. Looked up from germline, CDR1 is MDHEN and CDR2 is SYDVKM. V shed 5 bases, J shed 4 bases, and the junction held 10 bases outside the gene matches. The CDR3 sequence is CASSPQRSGGYNEQFF. The CDR3 nucleotides read TGTGCCAGCAGTCCTCAAAGGAGCGGGGGTTACAATGAGCAGTTCTTC.

The V gene is TRBV9, the J gene TRBJ2-7; TRBD2 matches at 9 bases. The CDR3 is made up of 14 amino acids. Germline CDR1 is SGDLS and CDR2 is YYNGEE. The J segment lost 5 bases and the V segment lost 0 bases, leaving 3 bases of the junction unmatched. CDR3 amino acids: CASSVVASGNEQYF. The CDR3 bases are TGTGCCAGCAGCGTAGTGGCTAGCGGGAACGAGCAGTACTTC.

This clone was found a few times. An end of the junction does not agree with germline; a read error may underlie this. The chain carries TRBV12-5 and TRBJ1-1; D may be TRBD1 (5 bases). The length of the CDR3 is 11 residues. Germline V gene lookup returns CDR1 LGHNT and CDR2 FRNRAP. As DNA, the CDR3 is TGCTGCCCGGGACTTTCCACTGAAGCTTTCTTT. It encodes CCPGLSTEAFF.

The V gene is TRBV27, the J gene TRBJ2-1; 11 nucleotides line up with TRBD2. The CDR3 runs to 18 residues. Per germline, CDR1 MNHEY and CDR2 SMNVEV (reference sequence). V lost 4 bases to trimming and J lost 4 bases; unmatched junction nucleotides: 12. CDR3 nucleotide sequence: TGTGCCAGCAGTTCAGCCCCGACTAGCGGGAACGGTTACAATGAGCAGTTCTTC. It codes for CASSSAPTSGNGYNEQFF.

The CDR3 coding sequence is TGTGCCAGCAGCCAAGAGAGGGCCGTACCGTTTGATGAGCAGTTCTTC. Amino acids: CASSQERAVPFDEQFF. The chain combines TRBV4-2 with TRBJ2-1, with D perhaps TRBD2 (5 bases). The CDR3 is made up of 16 amino acids. Trimming took off 0 bases at V and 8 bases at J, with 17 bases between the two ends. CDR1 and CDR2 from the germline V gene are LGHNA and YNFKEQ.

The J gene is TRBJ1-1, the V gene TRBV28, with a tentative D call TRBD1 (5 bases). The germline V gene encodes CDR1 MDHEN and CDR2 SYDVKM. V lost 6 bases and J 7 bases, leaving 12 bases between the germline ends. The CDR3 covers 12 residues. This CDR3 reads CASSIGASEAFF. The CDR3 DNA is TGTGCCAGCAGCATTGGGGCGAGTGAAGCTTTCTTT.

This clone was seen a single time. This chain uses TRBV6-6 with TRBJ2-2; possibly TRBD1 for D (5 bases). In germline, CDR1 is MNHNY, CDR2 SVGAGI (reference sequence). This CDR3 is 15 amino acids long. V was trimmed by 4 bases and J by 4 bases, leaving 13 bases between them. The CDR3 region is CASSSPFGATGELFF. CDR3 sequence (DNA): TGTGCCAGCAGTTCCCCGTTTGGGGCCACCGGGGAGCTGTTTTTT.

The gene calls are TRBV5-5 and TRBJ2-1; 7 bases map to TRBD1. Losses at the gene ends were 2 bases for V and 9 bases for J; bases not matched to a gene: 5. CDR3 length: 13 residues. Looked up from germline, CDR1 is SGHKS and CDR2 is YYEKEE (reference sequence). Here the CDR3 reads CASSFEPGGEQFF. The CDR3 DNA sequence: TGTGCCAGCAGCTTTGAACCAGGGGGTGAGCAGTTCTTC.

This chain links TRBV2 with TRBJ2-7; TRBD2 aligns across 9 bases. This CDR3 region has 14 residues. J gave up 3 bases and V 3 bases, and 3 bases lay outside the gene matches. CDR1 is SNHLY and CDR2 is FYNNEI in the germline V gene. CDR3 coding DNA: TGTGCCAGCAGTGATCGCGGGAGGGGCTACGAGCAGTACTTC. This sequence encodes CASSDRGRGYEQYF.

This clone was detected once. V and J are TRBV12-3 or TRBV12-4 and TRBJ1-6, with D possibly matching TRBD1 (5 bases). CDR3 length: 12 residues. V lost 7 bases and J lost 8, with 9 bases in between. For the CDR3, the DNA is TGTGCCAGCACCAGGGTTTATTCACCCCTCCACTTT. It yields the protein CASTRVYSPLHF.

The chain has TRBV27 and TRBJ2-3; D ambiguous. CDR3 size: 14 residues. Germline V CDR1 and CDR2: MNHEY, SMNVEV (reference sequence). Trimming removed 8 bases at V and 2 bases at J, with 14 bases between. The CDR3 coding sequence is TGTGCCAGCTCCCCATCCCCAAACACAGATACGCAGTATTTT. Translated, it gives CASSPSPNTDTQYF.

CDR3 sequence: CASSVVGVGDTIYF. The CDR3 DNA follows: TGTGCCAGCAGCGTAGTGGGAGTAGGTGACACCATATATTTT. The chain employs TRBV9 and TRBJ1-3, with D unresolved. The V gene lost 0 bases and the J gene lost 8 bases, with 12 bases spanning the gap. This CDR3 is 14 amino acids long. CDR1 and CDR2 from the germline V gene are SGDLS and YYNGEE.

V usage is TRBV7-2 and J usage is TRBJ2-1; D remains unclear. The V gene lost 3 bases and the J gene lost 3 bases, with 6 bases spanning the gap. The germline V gene has CDR1 SGHTA and CDR2 FQGNSA. The CDR3 length is 13 residues. The CDR3 here is CASSFDFYNEQFF. The DNA for the CDR3 is TGTGCCAGCAGCTTTGACTTCTACAATGAGCAGTTCTTC.

The CDR3 DNA reads as TGTGCCAGTGTTGACCGGGACTCCTACAATGAGCAGTTCTTC. It specifies CASVDRDSYNEQFF. V usage is TRBV19 and J usage is TRBJ2-1; a weak D match, TRBD2 (5 bases). V was cut by 8 bases and J by 0 bases, with 11 bases left in between. The CDR3 extends over 14 amino acids. Germline CDR1 LNHDA, CDR2 SQIVND (reference sequence).

A single count supports this clone. The chain uses TRBV24-1 and TRBJ2-3, with D perhaps TRBD1 (6 bases). V gave up 1 base and J gave up 3 bases, with 13 bases separating them. There are 16 residues in the CDR3. Germline V gene lookup returns CDR1 KGHDR and CDR2 SFDVKD. The CDR3 DNA reads as TGTGCCACCAGTGATTTTAACAGGGCGGGTACAGATACGCAGTATTTT. Residues: CATSDFNRAGTDTQYF.

This rearrangement joins TRBV5-1 to TRBJ2-7; no reliable D call. The CDR3 loop spans 12 amino acids. V lost 1 base and J lost 5, with 7 bases in between. The V gene's germline CDR1 is SGHRS and CDR2 YFSETQ. DNA of the CDR3: TGCGCCAGCAGCTTGTTAAGCAACGAGCAGTACTTC. Its translation is CASSLLSNEQYF.

The V call is TRBV13, the J call TRBJ2-3; D may be TRBD2 (6 bases). The CDR3 length is 16 residues. The germline V and J ends were trimmed by 5 bases and 0 bases, with 15 bases remaining between them. Germline loops: CDR1 PRHDT, CDR2 FYEKMQ (reference sequence). The CDR3 reads CASSSRDSPSTDTQYF. CDR3 DNA: TGTGCCAGCAGCAGCCGGGACTCCCCTAGCACAGATACGCAGTATTTT. Variable domain in full (rest from reference TRBV13 and TRBJ2-3): AAGVIQSPRHLIKEKRETATLKCYPIPRHDTVYWYQQGPGQDPQFLISFYEKMQSDKGSIPDRFSAQQFSDYHSELNMSSLELGDSALYFCASSSRDSPSTDTQYFGPGTRLTVL.

The chain has TRBV7-3 and TRBJ2-3; TRBD2 aligns across 10 bases. The trim removed 6 bases at V and 2 bases at J, leaving 5 bases unmatched. The V gene's germline CDR1 is SGHTA and CDR2 FQGTGA. The CDR3 covers 15 residues. The chain's CDR3 is CASSLGLADTDTQYF. CDR3 coding DNA: TGTGCCAGCAGTCTTGGACTAGCGGACACAGATACGCAGTATTTT. Filled out from reference TRBV7-3 and TRBJ2-3, the complete variable domain reads GAGVSQTPSNKVTEKGKYVELRCDPISGHTALYWYRQSLGQGPEFLIYFQGTGAADDSGLPNDRFFAVRPEGSVSTLKIQRTERGDSAVYLCASSLGLADTDTQYFGPGTRLTVL.